Each of the 18 T cell receptor beta chains below was sequenced from the same sample in a study of Graves' ophthalmopathy and Graves' hyperthyroidism. RNA transcripts yielded amplified TCR beta CDR3 regions. The authors performed first-round RT-PCR with HTBI primers and then a second-round multiplex PCR. In TCRdb, the multiplex PCR reads were re-called with MiXCR into one record per CDR3 protein. The profile shows about 500,000 distinct CDR3 sequences, about 35% of them singletons. Sequencing was performed on peripheral blood or thyroid tissue (not recorded which). The receptor source for this set is an adult man with Graves' hyperthyroidism.

The CDR3 DNA follows: TGCAGCGTTCAGGACAGGGGGCATGGCGGGGAGCTGTTTTTT. This translates into CSVQDRGHGGELFF. The J gene is TRBJ2-2, the V gene TRBV29-1; TRBD1 agrees at 11 bases. V lost 5 bases and J lost 7; bases outside the gene matches: 6. The CDR3 extends over 14 amino acids. Germline V gene lookup returns CDR1 SQVTM and CDR2 ANQGSEA.

The chain combines TRBV25-1 with TRBJ2-7; 12 nucleotides align to TRBD2. The CDR3 consists of 15 residues. V lost 5 bases and J lost 5; bases outside the gene matches: 7. Germline lookup yields CDR1 MGHDK and CDR2 SYGVNS. CDR3 bases: TGTGCCAGCAGTTTCCTCAGACTAGCGGGGGACGAGCAGTACTTC. As protein: CASSFLRLAGDEQYF.

In this sample, this clonotype turned up once. A read error is likely, as this CDR3 ends without the conserved phenylalanine or tryptophan. This rearrangement joins TRBV5-1 to TRBJ2-7, with a possible D match to TRBD1 (6 bases). The length of the CDR3 is 16 residues. Per germline, CDR1 SGHRS and CDR2 YFSETQ. V dropped 0 bases and J dropped 0 bases, with 13 bases sitting between them. This CDR3 reads CASSLEDSWDSYEQYL. In nucleotides, the CDR3 is TGCGCCAGCAGCTTGGAGGACAGTTGGGACTCCTACGAGCAGTACCTC.

Only one count was recorded for this clonotype. The rearrangement links TRBV15 to TRBJ2-1, with D possibly matching TRBD2 (7 bases). The CDR3 runs to 17 residues. Germline values: CDR1 LNHNV, CDR2 YYDKDF (reference sequence). V shed 0 bases and J shed 8 bases, with 20 bases lying between them. The CDR3 DNA reads TGTGCCACCAGCAGAGATGAGGGGGAGGGCCGATACCATGAGCAGTTCTTC. It is translated as CATSRDEGEGRYHEQFF. The full variable domain, in which reference TRBV15 and TRBJ2-1 provide the parts outside the CDR3, is DAMVIQNPRYQVTQFGKPVTLSCSQTLNHNVMYWYQQKSSQAPKLLFHYYDKDFNNEADTPDNFQSRRPNTSFCFLDIRSPGLGDTAMYLCATSRDEGEGRYHEQFFGPGTRLTVL.

The sample holds many counts of this clonotype. V and J are TRBV6-5 and TRBJ1-2, with D hard to call. Trimming shortened V by 2 bases and J by 2 bases, and 6 bases separated the two germline ends. Germline V gene lookup returns CDR1 MNHEY and CDR2 SVGAGI. This CDR3 is 13 amino acids long. CDR3 sequence (DNA): TGTGCCAGCAGTTACCTACCAAACTATGGCTACACCTTC. It yields the protein CASSYLPNYGYTF.

Ten or more counts support this clonotype. This CDR3 reads CASSVDNGEKLFF. In DNA form, the CDR3 reads TGTGCCAGCAGTGTGGACAATGGCGAAAAACTGTTTTTT. This chain links TRBV6-1 with TRBJ1-4; TRBD1 is a possible D gene (5 bases). There are 13 residues in the CDR3. Germline V gene data show CDR1 as MNHNS and CDR2 as SASEGT. V was trimmed by 4 bases and J by 8 bases, leaving 11 bases between them.

The rearrangement joins TRBV30 to TRBJ1-1; D is possibly TRBD1 (5 bases). The germline V and J ends were trimmed by 0 bases and 6 bases, with 11 bases remaining between them. The CDR3 length is 13 residues. CDR1 GTSNPN and CDR2 SVGIG come from the germline V gene (reference sequence). The CDR3 protein is CAWSVRGGSEAFF. In DNA form, the CDR3 reads TGTGCCTGGAGTGTACGTGGGGGTTCTGAAGCTTTCTTT.

CDR3 protein: CASSPQTGDTEAFF. The CDR3 DNA reads TGTGCCAGTAGTCCCCAGACAGGGGACACTGAAGCTTTCTTT. The rearrangement uses TRBV19 and TRBJ1-1; TRBD1 aligns across 8 bases. This CDR3 comprises 14 residues. V lost 5 bases and J lost 3; bases outside the gene matches: 5. Germline V gives CDR1 LNHDA, CDR2 SQIVND (reference sequence).

The V and J genes are TRBV30 and TRBJ2-7; D unclear. Germline values: CDR1 GTSNPN, CDR2 SVGIG (reference sequence). The CDR3 length is 12 residues. The V and J ends lost 0 bases and 0 bases respectively, with 3 bases between them. This CDR3 reads CAWSVSSYEQYF. CDR3 sequence (DNA): TGTGCCTGGAGTGTGAGCTCCTACGAGCAGTACTTC.

The chain has TRBV7-9 and TRBJ2-5; 10 nucleotides agree with TRBD2. Trimming took 10 bases from V and 2 from J; bases not matched to a gene: 13. This CDR3 region has 16 residues. The germline gives CDR1 SEHNR, CDR2 FQNEAQ (reference sequence). This CDR3 reads CATHHPTSGFQETQYF. CDR3 nucleotide sequence: TGTGCCACCCACCACCCGACTAGCGGGTTTCAAGAGACCCAGTACTTC. The variable domain in full, completed from reference TRBV7-9 and TRBJ2-5, reads DTGVSQNPRHKITKRGQNVTFRCDPISEHNRLYWYRQTLGQGPEFLTYFQNEAQLEKSRLLSDRFSAERPKGSFSTLEIQRTEQGDSAMYLCATHHPTSGFQETQYFGPGTRLLVL.

V and J are TRBV10-3 and TRBJ2-7; D is perhaps TRBD1 (5 bases). CDR3 length: 13 amino acids. From germline, CDR1 is ENHRY and CDR2 SYGVKD. Trimming took 6 bases from V and 1 from J, leaving 10 bases between them. The CDR3 DNA reads TGTGCCATCAGCCCCGACAGTTCCTACGAGCAGTACTTC. Its translation is CAISPDSSYEQYF.

The chain carries TRBV20-1 and TRBJ1-4; TRBD1 is a possible D gene (5 bases). V lost 6 bases and J lost 15, with 23 bases in between. The length of the CDR3 is 13 residues. The germline gives CDR1 DFQATT, CDR2 SNEGSKA (reference sequence). The CDR3 sequence is CSAQQTSGGEVFF. The CDR3 DNA reads as TGCAGTGCCCAACAGACTAGCGGGGGGGAGGTGTTTTTT.

In this sample, this clonotype turned up many times. J is TRBJ1-3 and V is TRBV6-5; D gene ambiguous. Trimming cost V 6 bases and J 0 bases, with 6 bases left between them. CDR1 and CDR2 from the germline V gene are MNHEY and SVGAGI. The length of the CDR3 is 13 residues. Here the CDR3 reads CASRRDSGNTIYF. Written as DNA, the CDR3 is TGTGCCAGCAGGAGGGACTCTGGAAACACCATATATTTT.

The rearrangement links TRBV19 to TRBJ2-5, with D possibly called TRBD1 or TRBD2 (5 bases each). The CDR3 consists of 19 residues. The germline V and J ends were trimmed by 0 bases and 0 bases, with 20 bases remaining between them. The germline CDR1 and CDR2 sequences are LNHDA and SQIVND (reference sequence). The CDR3 loop reads CASSIDGPDYGAHQETQYF. The CDR3 nucleotides read TGTGCCAGTAGTATAGATGGCCCCGACTATGGGGCCCACCAAGAGACCCAGTACTTC.

The sample holds many counts of this clonotype. A read error may account for a junction end that differs from germline. The chain has TRBV3-1 and TRBJ1-1; no clear D gene. Germline V gives CDR1 LGHDT, CDR2 YNNKEL (reference sequence). The CDR3 runs 11 residues. The CDR3 nucleotides read TGCGCCAGCAGTCAGAACACTGAAGCTTTCTTT. It translates to CASSQNTEAFF.

At least ten counts were recorded for this clonotype. The CDR3 protein is CASRGTVNQPQHF. CDR3 DNA: TGTGCCAGCAGAGGGACGGTGAATCAGCCCCAGCATTTT. The chain uses TRBV12-3 or TRBV12-4 and TRBJ1-5; tentatively, D is TRBD1 (5 bases). Trimming stripped 6 bases from V and 4 bases from J, with 10 bases between. CDR3 length: 13 residues.

This sequence joins TRBV20-1 and TRBJ2-3; D is possibly TRBD2 (6 bases). The germline V and J ends were trimmed by 6 bases and 4 bases, with 20 bases remaining between them. This CDR3 has 15 residues. Germline CDR1 DFQATT, CDR2 SNEGSKA (reference sequence). In DNA, the CDR3 is TGCAGTGCAACCGGGAGTAGAACGCACCCAGATACGCAGTATTTT. It is translated as CSATGSRTHPDTQYF.

This clonotype has ten or more counts. The DNA for the CDR3 is TGTGCCAGCAGTTTCTCTCAGCCCCAGCATTTT. Translation: CASSFSQPQHF. The chain is built from TRBV12-3 or TRBV12-4 and TRBJ1-5, with D hard to call. V was pared by 3 bases and J by 6 bases, with 3 bases between. The CDR3 is 11 residues long.